This note documents a single TCR beta chain sequence. Its antigen is currently unknown. Barcoded TCR alpha and TCR beta cDNA libraries with UMIs came from 5'RACE using constant-segment primers. TCRdb analysed the 5' RACE reads with MiXCR anew, one entry per CDR3 protein. Seen here are 310,000 or so distinct CDR3 sequences, about a sixth observed once, and the top ten hold 22%. This sample was taken from a study of T-cell memory formation after mild COVID-19. General observations from the study: The study detected some responding clones in pre-infection memory, suggesting cross-reactive memory joined. Largely, contracting CD4+ clones fell within CM and EM, and contracting CD8+ clones within EMRA. Clones shrinking between day 15 and 85 showed a balanced CD4/CD8 split, and those that grew later tilted toward CD4+.

The origin of this receptor is a man younger than 35 who had mild COVID-19 (a few samples of this study predate the infection). Cell type and time point are not known. Sample: PBMCs or a T cell subset sorted from them (not recorded which).

CDR3 coding DNA: TGTGCCAGCAGCTTTACAGGATGGGGTTCCTATAATTCACCCCTCCACTTT. It specifies CASSFTGWGSYNSPLHF. This chain links TRBV7-2 with TRBJ1-6, with D maybe TRBD1 (5 bases). The CDR3 covers 17 residues. The germline V and J ends were trimmed by 3 bases and 1 base, with 13 bases remaining between them. Germline CDR1 and CDR2: SGHTA and FQGNSA.